Listed below are T cell receptor beta chains from one sample, sequenced in a study of preoperative IRX-2 immunotherapy in early breast cancer. Method: immunoSEQ multiplex PCR; TCRdb's copy keeps in-frame clones and lacks some. The data contain approximately 44,000 clones, less than 95% of them singletons. Sequenced here: tumor tissue, sampled after IRX-2 immunotherapy. These receptors were taken from a human donor with breast cancer. The conserved cysteine and the conserved F or W are not part of the CDR3 here.

j_gene | v_gene | CDR3aa
TRBJ2-7 | TRBV6-6 | ASRSGTGTYEQY
TRBJ2-5 | TRBV30 | AWNRDTETQY
TRBJ2-3 | TRBV4-2 | ASSQDASGTDTQY
TRBJ2-5 | TRBV28 | ASSLDGLIRETQY
TRBJ2-7 | TRBV7-2 | ASSPSSYEQY
TRBJ2-3 | TRBV7-9 | ASGGRIDTQY
TRBJ2-3 | TRBV19 | ASSNQGVDTQY
TRBJ2-7 | TRBV19 | ASSSPGSGRAAYEQY
TRBJ2-7 | TRBV27 | ASSLSKAGAAY
TRBJ2-7 | TRBV11-3 | ASSLGGTGAAEQY
TRBJ2-5 | TRBV10-3 | AIRDAGETQY
TRBJ1-2 | TRBV11-2 | ASSLGRVYSYGYT
TRBJ1-2 | TRBV28 | ASTPPQGYYGYT
TRBJ1-2 | TRBV16 | ASSQSHGTVLYGYT
TRBJ1-1 | TRBV5-1 | ASSPRTGENTEAF
TRBJ2-3 | TRBV5-1 | ASSLEATDTQY